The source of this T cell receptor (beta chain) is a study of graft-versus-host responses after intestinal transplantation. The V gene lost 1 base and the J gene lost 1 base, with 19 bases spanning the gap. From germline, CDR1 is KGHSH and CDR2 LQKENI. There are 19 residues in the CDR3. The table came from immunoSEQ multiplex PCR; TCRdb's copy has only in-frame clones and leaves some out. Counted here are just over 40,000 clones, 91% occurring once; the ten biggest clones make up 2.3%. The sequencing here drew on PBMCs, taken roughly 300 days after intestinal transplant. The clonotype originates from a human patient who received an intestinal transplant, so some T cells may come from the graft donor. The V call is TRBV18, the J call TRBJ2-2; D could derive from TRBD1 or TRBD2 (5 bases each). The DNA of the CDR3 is TGTGCCAGCTCACCACTAACTAGTCCGGACACCGTGAACACCGGGGAGCTGTTTTTT. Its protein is CASSPLTSPDTVNTGELFF.